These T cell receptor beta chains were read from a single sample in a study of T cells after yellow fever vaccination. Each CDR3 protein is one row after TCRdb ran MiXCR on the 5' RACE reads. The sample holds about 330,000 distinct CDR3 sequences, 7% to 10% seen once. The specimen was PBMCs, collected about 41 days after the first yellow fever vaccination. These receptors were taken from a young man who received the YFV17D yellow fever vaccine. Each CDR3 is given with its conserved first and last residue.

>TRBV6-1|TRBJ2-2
CASRPGQGSRSTGELFF
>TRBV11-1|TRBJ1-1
CASSPRSTAPGRSLNTEAFF
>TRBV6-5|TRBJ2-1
CASSPSGNEQFF
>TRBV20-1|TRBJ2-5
CSARDRGRETQYF
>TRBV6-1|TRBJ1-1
CATSRQEGSEAFF
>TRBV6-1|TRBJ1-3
CASSRGRAENTIYF
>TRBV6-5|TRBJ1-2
CASSPTTYRGTGYGYTF
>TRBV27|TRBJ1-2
CASSFRDPAVRGYTF
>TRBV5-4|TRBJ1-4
CASSLKVSTNEKLFF
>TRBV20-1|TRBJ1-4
CSARDRPNEKLFF
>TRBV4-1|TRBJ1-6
CASSQGSQDLYNSPLHF
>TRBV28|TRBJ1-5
CASGIGVNQPQHF
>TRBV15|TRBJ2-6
CATSRGRGPSGANVLTF
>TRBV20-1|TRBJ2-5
CSASPGDVRTQYF
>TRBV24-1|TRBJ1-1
CATSEGSNTEAFF
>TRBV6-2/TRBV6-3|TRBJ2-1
CASSRLAGHNEQFF